These 28 T cell receptor beta chains were all obtained from the same sample, sequenced in a study of T cell responses to AZD1222 COVID-19 vaccine. Profiled with immunoSEQ multiplex PCR; TCRdb holds only in-frame clones, not every one. The data hold about 120,000 clones, with 75% to 95% observed a single time. The sample was peripheral blood, taken on day 0 of AZD1222 vaccination. Receptor source: an adult in good health.

The gene calls are TRBV10-2 and TRBJ1-1; D ambiguous. Per the germline V gene, CDR1 is WSHSY and CDR2 is SAAADI. The CDR3 loop spans 13 amino acids. V was pared by 6 bases and J by 7 bases, with 15 bases between. CDR3 DNA: TGCGCCAGCAGGGGGAGCCTCACTCTTGAAGCTTTCTTT. It translates to CASRGSLTLEAFF.

V usage is TRBV5-1 and J usage is TRBJ2-7; 11 bases are shared with TRBD2. V trimming: 3 bases; J trimming: 1 base; junction bases outside the gene matches: 0. Germline assignment: CDR1 SGHRS and CDR2 YFSETQ. The CDR3 has 14 residues. The CDR3 is CASSSSGRSYEQYF. The DNA for the CDR3 is TGCGCCAGCAGCTCTAGCGGGAGGTCCTACGAGCAGTACTTC. The whole variable domain, remainder taken from reference TRBV5-1 and TRBJ2-7, is KAGVTQTPRYLIKTRGQQVTLSCSPISGHRSVSWYQQTPGQGLQFLFEYFSETQRNKGNFPGRFSGRQFSNSRSEMNVSTLELGDSALYLCASSSSGRSYEQYFGPGTRLTVT.

This clone appeared once. The chain uses TRBV2 and TRBJ1-2; a weak D match, TRBD1 (6 bases). The CDR3 totals 14 residues. Between the trimmed V and J ends, which lost 5 bases and 3 bases, there was a span of 13 bases. The germline V gene encodes CDR1 SNHLY and CDR2 FYNNEI. The CDR3 region has the DNA TGTGCCAGCAGTATCGGGACACCCGACTATGGCTACACCTTC. This encodes CASSIGTPDYGYTF. Looking up the rest from reference TRBV2 and TRBJ1-2 gives the full variable domain: EPEVTQTPSHQVTQMGQEVILRCVPISNHLYFYWYRQILGQKVEFLVSFYNNEISEKSEIFDDQFSVERPDGSNFTLKIRSTKLEDSAMYFCASSIGTPDYGYTFGSGTRLTVV.

This chain joins TRBV4-3 and TRBJ1-2; D remains unclear. The germline V gene encodes CDR1 LGHNA and CDR2 YSLEER. The CDR3 length is 15 residues. The V gene lost 0 bases and the J gene lost 4 bases, with 12 bases spanning the gap. CDR3 sequence reads: CASSQDFQGLYGYTF. CDR3 sequence (DNA): TGCGCCAGCAGCCAAGATTTCCAAGGGCTCTATGGCTACACCTTC.

This clone came up a few times. This chain joins TRBV19 and TRBJ1-4, with a tentative D call TRBD1 (6 bases). V gave up 7 bases and J gave up 3 bases, with 12 bases separating them. This CDR3 comprises 14 residues. Germline CDR1 and CDR2: LNHDA and SQIVND (reference sequence). The CDR3 is CASTGTQANEKLFF. As DNA, the CDR3 is TGTGCCAGTACCGGGACACAGGCTAATGAAAAACTGTTTTTT.

V and J are TRBV14 and TRBJ2-1; 7 bases are shared with TRBD2. V shed 0 bases, J shed 6 bases, and the junction held 8 bases outside the gene matches. The CDR3 extends over 16 amino acids. Per the germline V gene, CDR1 is SGHDN and CDR2 is FVKESK. In DNA, the CDR3 is TGTGCCAGCAGCCAAGAAGATCGAGGGGAGGGCAATGAGCAGTTCTTC. Its translation is CASSQEDRGEGNEQFF.

A single count supports this clone. This chain uses TRBV29-1 with TRBJ1-2; D may be TRBD1 (6 bases). V lost 3 bases, J lost 7 bases, and 15 bases lay in between. Germline assignment: CDR1 SQVTM and CDR2 ANQGSEA. The CDR3 is made up of 13 amino acids. The CDR3 nucleotides are TGCAGCGTTGAGGGGGCAGGGGTAGTTGGCTACACCTTC. Translating it yields CSVEGAGVVGYTF.

This clone has more than one count but fewer than ten. The chain joins TRBV29-1 to TRBJ2-1; 9 nucleotides line up with TRBD2. Unmatched junction bases numbered 8, after V lost 4 bases and J lost 7 bases. The CDR3 spans 14 residues. Germline CDR1 reads SQVTM; CDR2 reads ANQGSEA. CDR3: CSVGHVAGDNEQFF. The CDR3 DNA is TGCAGCGTTGGGCACGTAGCGGGAGATAATGAGCAGTTCTTC.

The chain uses TRBV19 and TRBJ1-1, with 7 bases matching TRBD1. The CDR3 covers 13 residues. Germline CDR1 and CDR2: LNHDA and SQIVND (reference sequence). J lost 6 bases, V lost 6 bases, and 7 bases had no gene match. The CDR3 reads CASSRDRAAEAFF. The CDR3 DNA reads TGTGCCAGTAGCCGAGACAGGGCGGCTGAAGCTTTCTTT.

This clone occurred once. The chain uses TRBV10-1 and TRBJ2-1, with 8 bases that match TRBD2. The V and J ends lost 3 bases and 0 bases, in that order; junction bases with no gene match: 4. The length of the CDR3 is 16 residues. Germline V gene lookup returns CDR1 WNHNN and CDR2 SYGVQD (reference sequence). The CDR3 spells CASSDPSGSSYNEQFF. CDR3 nucleotide sequence: TGCGCCAGCAGTGATCCCAGCGGGAGCTCCTACAATGAGCAGTTCTTC.

The chain links TRBV5-4 to TRBJ1-2; D may be TRBD1 (6 bases). The CDR3 runs 13 residues. V was pared by 5 bases and J by 3 bases, with 11 bases between. The V gene's germline CDR1 is SGHNT and CDR2 YYREEE (reference sequence). The CDR3 sequence is CASRAQGDYGYTF. CDR3 bases: TGTGCCAGCAGGGCACAGGGAGACTATGGCTACACCTTC.

This chain joins TRBV25-1 and TRBJ1-2; no definite D call. This CDR3 spans 12 amino acids. Germline V lookup: CDR1 MGHDK, CDR2 SYGVNS. The V gene lost 4 bases and the J gene lost 6 bases, with 9 bases spanning the gap. CDR3 nucleotides: TGTGCCAGCAGTGGTCCAGTAAATGGCTACACCTTC. Translation: CASSGPVNGYTF.

V usage is TRBV7-2 and J usage is TRBJ2-1, with 9 nucleotides matching TRBD2. Losses at the gene ends were 4 bases for V and 3 bases for J; bases not matched to a gene: 16. CDR1 is SGHTA and CDR2 is FQGNSA in the germline V gene. The length of the CDR3 is 19 residues. This CDR3 reads CASSSRGGGSGRLYNEQFF. Here the CDR3 DNA reads TGTGCCAGCAGCTCCAGAGGGGGGGGTAGCGGGAGACTCTACAATGAGCAGTTCTTC.

The chain couples TRBV7-2 to TRBJ1-4, with 8 bases that match TRBD1. V lost 6 bases to trimming and J lost 8 bases; unmatched junction nucleotides: 14. The germline CDR1 and CDR2 sequences are SGHTA and FQGNSA. The CDR3 covers 16 residues. Here the CDR3 DNA reads TGTGCCAGCAGTTTTATCGGAGGGACAGGAAGCGAAAAACTGTTTTTT. It specifies CASSFIGGTGSEKLFF.

This clone is a singleton in its sample. The rearrangement uses TRBV6-5 and TRBJ2-1; no reliable D call. V shed 9 bases and J shed 12 bases, with 18 bases lying between them. This CDR3 has 12 residues. Germline CDR1 and CDR2: MNHEY and SVGAGI. The CDR3: CASDETGTGQFF. DNA of the CDR3: TGTGCCAGTGATGAGACGGGCACGGGGCAGTTCTTC.

J is TRBJ1-2 and V is TRBV5-4, with 7 bases aligning to TRBD1. Germline lookup yields CDR1 SGHNT and CDR2 YYREEE (reference sequence). With 4 bases clipped from V and 0 bases from J, the junction kept 6 bases outside the gene matches. The CDR3 totals 15 residues. The CDR3 protein is CASSGGTAANYGYTF. The CDR3 DNA is TGTGCCAGCAGCGGTGGGACAGCCGCTAACTATGGCTACACCTTC.

The gene calls are TRBV5-1 and TRBJ1-1; tentatively, D is TRBD1 (5 bases). The germline gives CDR1 SGHRS, CDR2 YFSETQ. Trimming pared 3 bases from V and 3 bases from J, leaving 9 bases between. This CDR3 is built from 13 residues. The CDR3 spells CASSWRGDTEAFF. The CDR3 nucleotides read TGCGCCAGCAGCTGGAGGGGAGACACTGAAGCTTTCTTT.

The chain couples TRBV5-5 to TRBJ1-2, with a possible D match to TRBD1 (5 bases). This CDR3 has 14 amino acids. V lost 5 bases and J 8 bases, leaving 19 bases between the germline ends. CDR1 and CDR2 from the germline V gene are SGHKS and YYEKEE (reference sequence). In nucleotides, the CDR3 is TGTGCCAGCAGTGCCGGAGTCAACAGGCGCGGCTACACCTTC. Amino acids: CASSAGVNRRGYTF.

V and J are TRBV4-1 and TRBJ2-1, with TRBD2 identical over 9 bases. The CDR3 has 17 residues. The junction had 9 bases not matched to a gene; V was cut back by 6 bases and J by 0 bases. Germline V gives CDR1 MGHRA, CDR2 YSYEKL. The CDR3 spells CASRGSGSGDSYNEQFF. As DNA, the CDR3 is TGCGCCAGCAGGGGTAGCGGGAGTGGGGACTCCTACAATGAGCAGTTCTTC.

This chain links TRBV29-1 with TRBJ1-2; maybe TRBD1 (6 bases). CDR3 length: 13 residues. Trimming pared 7 bases from V and 4 bases from J, leaving 16 bases between. CDR1 is SQVTM, CDR2 ANQGSEA, per germline. CDR3 protein: CSANGGGPYGYTF. The CDR3 bases are TGCAGCGCCAACGGAGGGGGTCCCTATGGCTACACCTTC.

The V gene is TRBV18, the J gene TRBJ1-4; D is perhaps TRBD1 (6 bases). With 6 bases removed from V and 0 bases from J, the gap between germline ends came to 11 bases. The CDR3 has 15 amino acids. Germline V gene sequence: CDR1 KGHSH, CDR2 LQKENI. In DNA, the CDR3 is TGTGCCAGCTCCCAAAGGACAGCAACTAATGAAAAACTGTTTTTT. It encodes CASSQRTATNEKLFF.

This sequence joins TRBV2 and TRBJ2-1, with TRBD2 identical over 7 bases. This CDR3 contains 13 residues. J gave up 6 bases and V 7 bases, and 6 bases lay outside the gene matches. From germline, CDR1 is SNHLY and CDR2 FYNNEI. This chain's CDR3 is CASTREVSNEQFF. CDR3 DNA sequence: TGTGCCAGCACTCGGGAGGTCAGCAATGAGCAGTTCTTC.

The rearrangement uses TRBV7-8 and TRBJ2-3; D may be TRBD1 or TRBD2 (5 bases each). This CDR3 is built from 15 residues. V shed 3 bases and J shed 1 base, with 11 bases lying between them. Looked up from germline, CDR1 is SGHVS and CDR2 is FQNEAQ. The CDR3 DNA reads TGTGCCAGCAGCTTTGGGGGACGGCGCACAGATACGCAGTATTTT. Protein: CASSFGGRRTDTQYF.

The chain joins TRBV5-5 to TRBJ1-1; D gene unclear. The V end was cut by 2 bases, the J end by 5 bases, with 10 bases between. CDR3 length: 13 residues. Germline V gene sequence: CDR1 SGHKS, CDR2 YYEKEE (reference sequence). This CDR3 reads CASSFSGSTEAFF. In nucleotides, the CDR3 is TGTGCCAGCAGCTTCTCGGGGTCGACTGAAGCTTTCTTT. Filled out from reference TRBV5-5 and TRBJ1-1, the complete variable domain reads DAGVTQSPTHLIKTRGQQVTLRCSPISGHKSVSWYQQVLGQGPQFIFQYYEKEERGRGNFPDRFSARQFPNYSSELNVNALLLGDSALYLCASSFSGSTEAFFGQGTRLTVV.

This chain uses TRBV27 with TRBJ1-2; possible D gene TRBD1, 5 bases. Germline CDR1 MNHEY, CDR2 SMNVEV (reference sequence). The V end was cut by 5 bases, the J end by 8 bases, with 12 bases between. CDR3 length equals 12 residues. This CDR3 is CASSPLGGGYTF. Written as DNA, the CDR3 is TGTGCCAGCAGTCCCCTCGGGGGAGGCTACACCTTC.

V usage is TRBV3-1 (or the pseudogene TRBV3-2) and J usage is TRBJ1-1; the D gene is possibly TRBD1 (6 bases). V lost 1 base, J lost 5 bases, and 8 bases lay in between. This CDR3 comprises 13 residues. Per the germline V gene, CDR1 is LGHDT and CDR2 is YNNKEL (reference sequence). The CDR3 coding sequence is TGTGCCAGCAGCCAAGGGGGGCCGACTGAAGCTTTCTTT. Translation: CASSQGGPTEAFF.

The chain uses TRBV7-6 and TRBJ2-7; 10 bases align to TRBD2. Trimming removed 3 bases from V and 3 bases from J; junction bases left unmatched: 5. This CDR3 spans 15 amino acids. Per the germline V gene, CDR1 is SGHVS and CDR2 is FNYEAQ. In nucleotides, the CDR3 is TGTGCCAGCAGCTTGGGTAGCGGGAGGATCTACGAGCAGTACTTC. It specifies CASSLGSGRIYEQYF.

V usage is TRBV25-1 and J usage is TRBJ1-1; D ambiguous. The V gene's germline CDR1 is MGHDK and CDR2 SYGVNS. The CDR3 runs to 13 residues. V was cut by 7 bases and J by 3 bases, with 12 bases left in between. As DNA, the CDR3 is TGTGCCAGCATTGACTGGCGGGACACTGAAGCTTTCTTT. Amino acid sequence: CASIDWRDTEAFF. The full variable domain, with the rest looked up from reference TRBV25-1 and TRBJ1-1, is EADIYQTPRYLVIGTGKKITLECSQTMGHDKMYWYQQDPGMELHLIHYSYGVNSTEKGDLSSESTVSRIRTEHFPLTLESARPSHTSQYLCASIDWRDTEAFFGQGTRLTVV.